This T cell receptor beta chain emerged from a study of shared clonotypes between healthy human individuals. Study-wide findings and caveats: The rarefaction results pointed to incomplete sorted-subset sequencing despite large depth.

As concerns this clone: Its antigen is still unknown.

The germline gives CDR1 GTSNPN, CDR2 SVGIG (reference sequence). V shed 3 bases and J shed 9 bases, with 17 bases lying between them. This CDR3 is 13 amino acids long. This table comes from immunoSEQ multiplex PCR, and its TCRdb copy is limited to in-frame clones, with some not included. The sample lists 2.3 million or so clones, 85% to 95% occurring once. This sequence originates from a man aged 18-30 years in good health. Some clones in this sample may be carry-over from other donors' samples. The chain couples TRBV30 to TRBJ1-2, with D perhaps matching TRBD1 (5 bases). Sequencing input: naive CD4+ T cells from PBMCs. Subset: CD45RA+ positively selected. CDR3 in DNA: TGTGCCTGGAGACAACATGGTCGACAGAGCTACACCTTC. Protein product: CAWRQHGRQSYTF.